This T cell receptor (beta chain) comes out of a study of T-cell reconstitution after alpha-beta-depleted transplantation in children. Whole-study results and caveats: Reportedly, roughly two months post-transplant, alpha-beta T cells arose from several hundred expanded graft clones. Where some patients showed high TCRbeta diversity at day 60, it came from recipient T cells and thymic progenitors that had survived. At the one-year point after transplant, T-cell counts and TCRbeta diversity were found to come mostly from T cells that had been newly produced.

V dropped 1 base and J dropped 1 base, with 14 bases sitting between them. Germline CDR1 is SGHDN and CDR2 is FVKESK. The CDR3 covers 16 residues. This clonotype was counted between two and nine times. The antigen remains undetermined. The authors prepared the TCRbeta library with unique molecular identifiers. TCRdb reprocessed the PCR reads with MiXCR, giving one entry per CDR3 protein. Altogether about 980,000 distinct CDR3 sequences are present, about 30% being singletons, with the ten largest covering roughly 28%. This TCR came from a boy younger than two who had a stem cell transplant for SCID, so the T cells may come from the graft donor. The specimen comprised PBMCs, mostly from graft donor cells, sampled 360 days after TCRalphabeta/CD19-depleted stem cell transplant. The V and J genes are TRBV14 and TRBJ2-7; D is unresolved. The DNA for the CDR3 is TGTGCCAGCAGCCAAGTACCTGGGATGAGTTCCTACGAGCAGTACTTC. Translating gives CASSQVPGMSSYEQYF. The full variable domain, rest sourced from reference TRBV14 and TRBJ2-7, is EAGVTQFPSHSVIEKGQTVTLRCDPISGHDNLYWYRRVMGKEIKFLLHFVKESKQDESGMPNNRFLAERTGGTYSTLKVQPAELEDSGVYFCASSQVPGMSSYEQYFGPGTRLTVT.